The 19 T cell receptor beta chains in this list originate from one sample, sequenced in a study of T cells in localized non-small cell lung cancer. The repertoire was sequenced with immunoSEQ multiplex PCR; TCRdb's copy has only in-frame clones and lacks some. The sample lists some 30,000 clones; approximately 90% were seen once. Sequenced material: PBMCs, taken before any cancer treatment. These receptors all come from a man aged 35 to 69 with stage II lung adenocarcinoma.

CDR3 coding DNA: TGCGCCAGCAGCTTGGCCCGCCTTGAGGGGGAGACCCAGTACTTC. Amino acids: CASSLARLEGETQYF. V usage is TRBV5-1 and J usage is TRBJ2-5, with D tentatively TRBD1 or TRBD2 (5 bases each). Germline assignment: CDR1 SGHRS and CDR2 YFSETQ. Trimming pared 0 bases from V and 5 bases from J, leaving 14 bases between. The CDR3 covers 15 residues.

The chain uses TRBV6-5 and TRBJ1-5; D gene ambiguous. Germline CDR1 MNHEY, CDR2 SVGAGI. Between the trimmed V and J ends, which lost 6 bases and 0 bases, there was a span of 12 bases. The CDR3 is made up of 15 amino acids. The CDR3 reads CASRQRIYSNQPQHF. In DNA, the CDR3 is TGTGCCAGCAGACAACGCATTTATAGCAATCAGCCCCAGCATTTT.

This sequence joins TRBV5-1 and TRBJ2-7, with TRBD2 as a possible D gene (5 bases). CDR3 size: 14 residues. Germline values: CDR1 SGHRS, CDR2 YFSETQ. V lost 0 bases and J 6 bases, leaving 13 bases between the germline ends. The CDR3 nucleotides read TGCGCCAGCAGCTTGGCCGGGTCGAGCGGCGAGCAGTACTTC. Its protein product is CASSLAGSSGEQYF. The full variable domain, in which reference TRBV5-1 and TRBJ2-7 provide the parts outside the CDR3, is KAGVTQTPRYLIKTRGQQVTLSCSPISGHRSVSWYQQTPGQGLQFLFEYFSETQRNKGNFPGRFSGRQFSNSRSEMNVSTLELGDSALYLCASSLAGSSGEQYFGPGTRLTVT.

This clone occurred once. The chain carries TRBV2 and TRBJ1-2; D possibly corresponds to TRBD1 (6 bases). Germline CDR1 and CDR2: SNHLY and FYNNEI. The CDR3 totals 13 residues. V lost 7 bases, J lost 3 bases, and 12 bases lay in between. The CDR3 DNA sequence: TGTGCCAGCACCCCCGAGGGGGACTATGGCTACACCTTC. Translating gives CASTPEGDYGYTF.

This clone was observed once. The J gene is TRBJ2-1, the V gene TRBV7-2, with D perhaps being TRBD1 or TRBD2 (5 bases each). The CDR3 is made up of 14 amino acids. Germline loops: CDR1 SGHTA, CDR2 FQGNSA. With 0 bases removed from V and 12 bases from J, the gap between germline ends came to 15 bases. CDR3 sequence: CASSLARDVKAQFF. The DNA for the CDR3 is TGTGCCAGCAGCTTAGCCCGGGACGTCAAGGCGCAGTTCTTC.

The chain employs TRBV5-1 and TRBJ2-5; D might be TRBD2 (5 bases). The V and J ends lost 0 bases and 0 bases respectively, with 15 bases between them. The CDR3 loop spans 17 amino acids. In germline, CDR1 is SGHRS, CDR2 YFSETQ. CDR3 nucleotide sequence: TGCGCCAGCAGCTTGGCCACGGACTCCTCGTACCAAGAGACCCAGTACTTC. The encoded protein is CASSLATDSSYQETQYF.

The V and J genes are TRBV14 and TRBJ1-1, with D unclear. Trimming shortened V by 1 base and J by 4 bases, and 7 bases separated the two germline ends. CDR3 length: 13 residues. CDR1 is SGHDN and CDR2 is FVKESK in the germline V gene. The DNA for the CDR3 is TGTGCCAGCAGCCAAGGGGTAGGCACTGAAGCTTTCTTT. Translating gives CASSQGVGTEAFF.

CDR3 sequence: CAIMGHLYGYTF. The CDR3 coding sequence is TGTGCCATCATGGGACACCTCTATGGCTACACCTTC. The V and J genes are TRBV10-3 and TRBJ1-2; a possible D gene is TRBD1 (6 bases). The germline CDR1 and CDR2 sequences are ENHRY and SYGVKD. This CDR3 contains 12 residues. The germline V and J ends were trimmed by 7 bases and 4 bases, with 10 bases remaining between them.

The rearrangement uses TRBV19 and TRBJ2-3, with TRBD1 matching over 11 bases. The CDR3 has 15 residues. J was trimmed by 2 bases and V by 5 bases; bases with no gene match: 3. The V gene's germline CDR1 is LNHDA and CDR2 SQIVND (reference sequence). CDR3 amino acids: CASSGQGAYTDTQYF. The CDR3 DNA reads as TGTGCCAGTAGTGGACAGGGGGCTTACACAGATACGCAGTATTTT. Full variable domain (rest looked up from reference TRBV19 and TRBJ2-3): DGGITQSPKYLFRKEGQNVTLSCEQNLNHDAMYWYRQDPGQGLRLIYYSQIVNDFQKGDIAEGYSVSREKKESFPLTVTSAQKNPTAFYLCASSGQGAYTDTQYFGPGTRLTVL.

The chain carries TRBV27 and TRBJ2-1; D tentatively fits TRBD1 or TRBD2 (5 bases each). The germline gives CDR1 MNHEY, CDR2 SMNVEV (reference sequence). The CDR3 is made up of 15 amino acids. The germline V and J ends were trimmed by 0 bases and 2 bases, with 8 bases remaining between them. CDR3 in amino acids: CASSLSGTPYNEQFF. DNA of the CDR3: TGTGCCAGCAGTTTATCCGGGACGCCCTACAATGAGCAGTTCTTC.

The rearrangement joins TRBV5-4 to TRBJ2-5, with a possible D match to TRBD1 (5 bases). The DNA end favors TRBJ2-7, so the J call may be wrong. This CDR3 spans 13 amino acids. Germline CDR1 and CDR2: SGHNT and YYREEE (reference sequence). CDR3 loop: CASSHGHTYEQYF. DNA for the CDR3: TGTGCCAGCAGCCACGGACACACCTACGAGCAGTACTTC.

The rearrangement links TRBV14 to TRBJ2-1; D uncertain. There are 14 residues in the CDR3. Germline V gene lookup returns CDR1 SGHDN and CDR2 FVKESK. Trimming shortened V by 0 bases and J by 14 bases, and 17 bases separated the two germline ends. CDR3 nucleotides: TGTGCCAGCAGCCAAGATCGGAACCTACCGTACGAGTTCTTC. Its protein product is CASSQDRNLPYEFF.

V is TRBV11-2 and J is TRBJ2-7, with TRBD2 as a possible D gene (6 bases). V was cut by 0 bases and J by 4 bases, with 13 bases left in between. Germline assignment: CDR1 SGHAT and CDR2 FQNNGV. The CDR3 spans 15 residues. The CDR3 region has the DNA TGTGCCAGCAGCTTAGATCCATCTAGCGCTTACGAGCAGTACTTC. Amino acids: CASSLDPSSAYEQYF.

The rearrangement links TRBV14 to TRBJ2-7; 10 bases agree with TRBD2. V dropped 0 bases and J dropped 6; count of bases not matched to a gene: 5. The CDR3 is 15 amino acids. The germline gives CDR1 SGHDN, CDR2 FVKESK. The CDR3 sequence is CASSQERLAGAEQYF. The DNA for the CDR3 is TGTGCCAGCAGCCAAGAACGGCTAGCGGGAGCCGAGCAGTACTTC.

The rearrangement uses TRBV2 and TRBJ2-7, with 8 bases aligning to TRBD1. The CDR3 sequence is 13 residues long. J gave up 5 bases and V 2 bases, and 2 bases lay outside the gene matches. CDR1 is SNHLY, CDR2 FYNNEI, per germline. CDR3 sequence reads: CASSEQGANEQYF. The CDR3 DNA sequence: TGTGCCAGCAGTGAACAGGGGGCCAACGAGCAGTACTTC.

The chain uses TRBV19 and TRBJ2-1; either TRBD1 or TRBD2 may supply D (5 bases each). V dropped 10 bases and J dropped 9 bases, with 10 bases sitting between them. The CDR3 loop spans 10 amino acids. The germline V gene has CDR1 LNHDA and CDR2 SQIVND (reference sequence). In DNA, the CDR3 is TGTGCCACGGGACGGGGTGAGCAGTTCTTC. Its protein is CATGRGEQFF.

V and J are TRBV7-9 and TRBJ1-4, with D unclear. This CDR3 region has 16 residues. CDR1 is SEHNR, CDR2 FQNEAQ, per germline (reference sequence). V was shortened by 5 bases and J by 0 bases, with 13 bases between the two germline ends. The chain's CDR3 is CASSPQSLATNEKLFF. The CDR3 DNA reads as TGTGCCAGCAGCCCACAGAGCCTTGCAACTAATGAAAAACTGTTTTTT. Looking up the rest from reference TRBV7-9 and TRBJ1-4 gives the full variable domain: DTGVSQNPRHKITKRGQNVTFRCDPISEHNRLYWYRQTLGQGPEFLTYFQNEAQLEKSRLLSDRFSAERPKGSFSTLEIQRTEQGDSAMYLCASSPQSLATNEKLFFGSGTQLSVL.

The CDR3 nucleotides read TGTGCCAGCAGTTGGGGTGTCTCACAGTACTTC. The encoded protein is CASSWGVSQYF. The J gene is TRBJ2-5, the V gene TRBV28, with D hard to call. Germline CDR1 reads MDHEN; CDR2 reads SYDVKM. V gave up 4 bases and J gave up 11 bases, with 11 bases separating them. There are 11 residues in the CDR3. Full variable domain (missing parts from reference TRBV28 and TRBJ2-5): DVKVTQSSRYLVKRTGEKVFLECVQDMDHENMFWYRQDPGLGLRLIYFSYDVKMKEKGDIPEGYSVSREKKERFSLILESASTNQTSMYLCASSWGVSQYFGPGTRLLVL.

CDR3 nucleotide sequence: TGCGCCAGCAGTGACCGACTGGGAGATACGCAGTATTTT. Translating it yields CASSDRLGDTQYF. J is TRBJ2-3 and V is TRBV10-1; D uncertain. V gave up 3 bases and J gave up 5 bases, with 9 bases separating them. CDR1 is WNHNN and CDR2 is SYGVQD in the germline V gene (reference sequence). There are 13 residues in the CDR3.